This T cell receptor beta chain was sequenced during a study of somatic mutations in cytotoxic T cells in rheumatoid arthritis. This CDR3 is 13 amino acids long. Trimming cost V 0 bases and J 7 bases, with 7 bases left between them. CDR1 SEHNR and CDR2 FQNEAQ come from the germline V gene (reference sequence). Positively selected by magnetic beads, CD4+ and CD8+ cells were purity-checked by flow cytometry. Clones were sequenced by immunoSEQ multiplex PCR, and TCRdb holds only the in-frame ones, with some missing. The data hold some 20,000 clones, with less than 75% observed a single time. This clone has just a few counts.

The TCR was taken from a woman aged 55-69 years in good health. Sequenced sample: CD8+ T cells sorted from blood. The chain is built from TRBV7-9 and TRBJ2-1; a possible D gene is TRBD2 (6 bases). The CDR3 loop is CASSLARGNEQFF. The CDR3 DNA follows: TGTGCCAGCAGCTTAGCGCGGGGAAATGAGCAGTTCTTC.